One and the same sample provided the 21 T cell receptor beta chains below, sequenced in a study of cytomegalovirus exposure and HLA in healthy donors. 13 Jbeta primers and 60 Vbeta primers were used for the PCR. Profiling relied on immunoSEQ multiplex PCR, and the TCRdb table lists in-frame clones only, not all of them. The listing records about 130,000 clones. Sequenced material: PBMCs. The receptors stem from a woman aged 60-75 years in good health and CMV-seronegative.

The chain couples TRBV6-5 to TRBJ2-1; 8 bases match TRBD2. This CDR3 region has 15 residues. CDR1 is MNHEY, CDR2 SVGAGI, per germline. Trimming cost V 4 bases and J 4 bases; bases outside gene matches: 6. The CDR3 is CASSLDVAGYNEQFF. The CDR3 DNA sequence: TGTGCCAGCAGTTTAGATGTAGCGGGGTACAATGAGCAGTTCTTC.

The chain combines TRBV6-1 with TRBJ2-5; tentatively, D is TRBD2 (6 bases). Trimming removed 7 bases from V and 5 bases from J, with 20 bases in between. This CDR3 has 15 amino acids. Germline CDR1 and CDR2: MNHNS and SASEGT. The CDR3 DNA follows: TGTGCCAGCACCGGAGGAGGGATGGATTGGGAGACCCAGTACTTC. Protein: CASTGGGMDWETQYF.

V and J are TRBV7-9 and TRBJ2-1; D is perhaps TRBD2 (5 bases). Germline CDR1 SEHNR, CDR2 FQNEAQ (reference sequence). CDR3 size: 14 residues. V was pared by 1 base and J by 6 bases, with 10 bases between. The CDR3 sequence: CASSLVGRGNEQFF. CDR3 DNA: TGTGCCAGCAGCTTAGTGGGGAGAGGCAATGAGCAGTTCTTC.

The V call is TRBV6-5, the J call TRBJ1-2; TRBD1 is a possible D gene (5 bases). CDR3 length: 14 amino acids. V was shortened by 6 bases and J by 7 bases, with 18 bases between the two germline ends. CDR1 and CDR2 (germline): MNHEY, SVGAGI. The CDR3 sequence: CASRRDGTFGGYTF. The CDR3 bases are TGTGCCAGCAGGCGGGACGGGACTTTTGGTGGCTACACCTTC.

The chain has TRBV10-2 and TRBJ1-2; D perhaps matches TRBD1 (6 bases). Trimming took off 7 bases at V and 4 bases at J, with 16 bases between the two ends. Germline V gene lookup returns CDR1 WSHSY and CDR2 SAAADI. This CDR3 comprises 14 residues. CDR3 nucleotide sequence: TGCGCCAGCAAGAACAGGGAAGGTCTCTATGGCTACACCTTC. Protein product: CASKNREGLYGYTF.

This chain uses TRBV7-6 with TRBJ2-7; 15 nucleotides align to TRBD2. The CDR3 runs 18 residues. J was trimmed by 2 bases and V by 5 bases; bases with no gene match: 10. Germline CDR1 SGHVS, CDR2 FNYEAQ. The CDR3 spells CASSPGTSGGPIAYEQYF. DNA for the CDR3: TGTGCCAGCAGCCCGGGGACTAGCGGGGGGCCGATCGCCTACGAGCAGTACTTC.

This chain connects TRBV5-8 to TRBJ1-3, with D unclear. From germline, CDR1 is SGHTS and CDR2 YDEGEE. The CDR3 has 13 amino acids. V lost 4 bases and J lost 1, with 6 bases in between. CDR3 nucleotides: TGTGCCAGCAGCCTTTTGTCTGGAAACACCATATATTTT. The encoded protein is CASSLLSGNTIYF.

The rearrangement joins TRBV7-3 to TRBJ1-1; possible D gene TRBD1, 5 bases. V was pared by 5 bases and J by 4 bases, with 14 bases between. The CDR3 covers 14 residues. Germline loops: CDR1 SGHTA, CDR2 FQGTGA. The CDR3 sequence: CASSQPGGVTEAFF. The CDR3 DNA reads as TGTGCCAGCAGCCAACCCGGGGGGGTCACTGAAGCTTTCTTT.

The rearrangement joins TRBV12-5 to TRBJ2-7; 11 nucleotides line up with TRBD1. Germline V lookup: CDR1 LGHNT, CDR2 FRNRAP. The trim removed 1 base at V and 6 bases at J, leaving 8 bases unmatched. The CDR3 runs 16 residues. The DNA of the CDR3 is TGTGCTAGTGGTTTGGCTCCCGGACAGGGGGCAGGCGAGCAGTACTTC. This codes for CASGLAPGQGAGEQYF. The variable domain in full, with the rest retrieved from reference TRBV12-5 and TRBJ2-7, is DARVTQTPRHKVTEMGQEVTMRCQPILGHNTVFWYRQTMMQGLELLAYFRNRAPLDDSGMPKDRFSAEMPDATLATLKIQPSEPRDSAVYFCASGLAPGQGAGEQYFGPGTRLTVT.

The chain joins TRBV6-6 to TRBJ1-3, with D uncertain. The CDR3 contains 16 residues. The V and J ends lost 4 bases and 0 bases respectively, with 13 bases between them. Germline loops: CDR1 MNHNY, CDR2 SVGAGI (reference sequence). In nucleotides, the CDR3 is TGTGCCAGCAGTTGGGGAGGACTTGACTCTGGAAACACCATATATTTT. The encoded protein is CASSWGGLDSGNTIYF.

This sequence joins TRBV28 and TRBJ2-5; weak D call: TRBD1 (5 bases). The J call could be wrong; TRBJ2-7 is a better fit for the DNA end. The CDR3 is made up of 13 amino acids. CDR1 and CDR2 (germline): MDHEN, SYDVKM. CDR3 loop: CASSIGVGYEQYF. The CDR3 DNA follows: TGTGCCAGCAGCATAGGGGTCGGCTACGAGCAGTACTTC.

The chain joins TRBV7-2 to TRBJ1-1; 10 nucleotides align to TRBD1. The V gene's germline CDR1 is SGHTA and CDR2 FQGNSA. After removal of 5 bases from V and 4 bases from J, the junction contained 4 bases not matched to a gene. There are 14 residues in the CDR3. The CDR3 DNA reads as TGTGCCAGCAGCCCCGGGACAGGGGTCACTGAAGCTTTCTTT. Its translation: CASSPGTGVTEAFF.

The genes are TRBV6-6 and TRBJ1-1, with TRBD1 as a possible D gene (6 bases). Germline values: CDR1 MNHNY, CDR2 SVGAGI (reference sequence). V was shortened by 7 bases and J by 4 bases, with 16 bases between the two germline ends. This CDR3 region has 14 residues. The CDR3 loop reads CASTLQGKLTEAFF. The CDR3 nucleotides read TGTGCCAGCACTCTACAGGGAAAACTCACTGAAGCTTTCTTT.

The V and J genes are TRBV5-6 and TRBJ1-2; possible D gene TRBD1, 5 bases. From germline, CDR1 is SGHDT and CDR2 YYEEEE. V was trimmed by 4 bases and J by 6 bases, leaving 19 bases between them. CDR3 length: 15 residues. The CDR3 bases are TGTGCCAGCAGCCCTAGAATGGGAGGGGCGAATGGCTACACCTTC. Amino acids: CASSPRMGGANGYTF.

This rearrangement joins TRBV7-9 to TRBJ2-3; TRBD1 agrees at 8 bases. The CDR3 consists of 15 residues. Germline CDR1 and CDR2: SEHNR and FQNEAQ (reference sequence). The V and J ends lost 3 bases and 6 bases, in that order; junction bases with no gene match: 8. The CDR3 here is CASSFDRGRGDTQYF. The CDR3 DNA reads TGTGCCAGCAGCTTCGACAGGGGTAGAGGGGATACGCAGTATTTT.

The chain is built from TRBV5-1 and TRBJ1-2; weak D call: TRBD1 (6 bases). Germline CDR1 SGHRS, CDR2 YFSETQ. V was shortened by 4 bases and J by 5 bases, with 15 bases between the two germline ends. The CDR3 runs 14 residues. The CDR3 here is CASSTWTEKYGYTF. The CDR3 DNA is TGCGCCAGCAGCACCTGGACAGAGAAATATGGCTACACCTTC.

The chain carries TRBV29-1 and TRBJ2-1; maybe TRBD2 (6 bases). Germline CDR1 reads SQVTM; CDR2 reads ANQGSEA. The CDR3 covers 12 residues. V gave up 6 bases and J gave up 6 bases, with 12 bases separating them. The CDR3 DNA follows: TGCAGCGTGTGGACTACTATCAATGAGCAGTTCTTC. This sequence encodes CSVWTTINEQFF.

The V call is TRBV28, the J call TRBJ2-5; the match to TRBD2 covers 9 bases. The closer fit of TRBJ2-7 to the DNA end suggests the J call may be wrong. The CDR3 has 17 amino acids. Germline loops: CDR1 MDHEN, CDR2 SYDVKM. The CDR3 reads CASTRGAGGPILYEQYF. CDR3 bases: TGTGCCAGCACACGCGGGGCGGGAGGGCCCATTCTCTACGAGCAGTACTTC.

CDR3 nucleotide sequence: TGTGCCGCCAAACAACAGGGGCAAACTAATGAAAAACTGTTTTTT. Its protein product is CAAKQQGQTNEKLFF. The rearrangement uses TRBV19 and TRBJ1-4; the match to TRBD1 covers 7 bases. The ends lost 11 bases at V and 1 base at J; junction bases unmatched: 10. Germline V gives CDR1 LNHDA, CDR2 SQIVND (reference sequence). The CDR3 contains 15 residues.

The rearrangement joins TRBV19 to TRBJ1-5, with 9 positions matching TRBD1. CDR3 length: 14 residues. J lost 6 bases, V lost 5 bases, and 5 bases had no gene match. Per germline, CDR1 LNHDA and CDR2 SQIVND (reference sequence). The chain's CDR3 is CASSADRGGQPQHF. CDR3 in DNA: TGTGCCAGTAGTGCGGACAGGGGAGGTCAGCCCCAGCATTTT. Combining the CDR3 with reference TRBV19 and TRBJ1-5 gives the whole variable domain DGGITQSPKYLFRKEGQNVTLSCEQNLNHDAMYWYRQDPGQGLRLIYYSQIVNDFQKGDIAEGYSVSREKKESFPLTVTSAQKNPTAFYLCASSADRGGQPQHFGDGTRLSIL.

The J gene is TRBJ2-1, the V gene TRBV7-9, with a tentative D call TRBD1 (6 bases). V lost 3 bases and J 5 bases, leaving 11 bases between the germline ends. CDR1 is SEHNR and CDR2 is FQNEAQ in the germline V gene (reference sequence). This CDR3 spans 14 amino acids. As DNA, the CDR3 is TGTGCCAGCAGCTTCACAGGGATCCACAATGAGCAGTTCTTC. This sequence encodes CASSFTGIHNEQFF. The full variable domain, in which reference TRBV7-9 and TRBJ2-1 provide the parts outside the CDR3, is DTGVSQNPRHKITKRGQNVTFRCDPISEHNRLYWYRQTLGQGPEFLTYFQNEAQLEKSRLLSDRFSAERPKGSFSTLEIQRTEQGDSAMYLCASSFTGIHNEQFFGPGTRLTVL.